This TCR beta chain was identified in a study of T cell responses to AZD1222 COVID-19 vaccine. Generated by immunoSEQ multiplex PCR, the TCRdb table keeps only in-frame clones and is missing some. This repertoire shows some 180,000 clones, approximately 91% found once; its top ten account for over 1.5%. Germline V gene sequence: CDR1 SGHAT, CDR2 FQNNGV. This CDR3 has 15 amino acids. V was shortened by 1 base and J by 4 bases, with 11 bases between the two germline ends. The receptor comes from an adult who received the AZD1222 COVID-19 vaccine. The rearrangement links TRBV11-2 to TRBJ1-3; D unclear. The sample in question was peripheral blood, obtained 28 days after the second AZD1222 dose. CDR3 in amino acids: CASSLGHGSGNTIYF. The DNA of the CDR3 is TGTGCCAGCAGCTTAGGTCACGGGAGCGGAAACACCATATATTTT.